One and the same sample provided the 22 T cell receptor beta chains below, sequenced in a study of OX40 agonist ivuxolimab in advanced cancers. Sequencing was performed with immunoSEQ multiplex PCR; in TCRdb, only in-frame clones are kept and a portion is missing. Of some 28,000 clones in the sample, about 90% are singletons; the top ten hold approximately 28%. The sample here was CD4+ or CD8+ T cells sorted from blood, taken in a trial of the OX40 agonist ivuxolimab. The receptors originated from an adult with an advanced solid tumor such as melanoma, head and neck, liver or kidney cancer.

The chain uses TRBV19 and TRBJ2-4; 13 bases agree with TRBD2. V lost 4 bases to trimming and J lost 3 bases; unmatched junction nucleotides: 3. Germline CDR1 LNHDA, CDR2 SQIVND (reference sequence). There are 16 residues in the CDR3. DNA for the CDR3: TGTGCCAGTAGTAAGGGACTAGCGGGGAGCAAAAACATTCAGTACTTC. Translated, it gives CASSKGLAGSKNIQYF.

CDR3 amino acids: CATSRERGSYNEQFF. CDR3 nucleotide sequence: TGTGCCACCAGCAGAGAACGTGGATCCTACAATGAGCAGTTCTTC. The chain is built from TRBV15 and TRBJ2-1; no reliable D call. This CDR3 has 15 amino acids. CDR1 and CDR2 from the germline V gene are LNHNV and YYDKDF (reference sequence). The V and J ends lost 0 bases and 1 base respectively, with 7 bases between them.

This sequence joins TRBV4-1 and TRBJ2-2; TRBD2 agrees at 7 bases. Germline lookup yields CDR1 MGHRA and CDR2 YSYEKL. The CDR3 extends over 16 amino acids. Unmatched junction bases numbered 4, after V lost 0 bases and J lost 3 bases. CDR3 in DNA: TGCGCCAGCAGCCAAGATGGGGGGGTTTACACCGGGGAGCTGTTTTTT. This translates into CASSQDGGVYTGELFF.

The rearrangement joins TRBV28 to TRBJ1-5; no firm D call. The CDR3 is made up of 14 amino acids. V lost 3 bases, J lost 3 bases, and 9 bases lay in between. Per the germline V gene, CDR1 is MDHEN and CDR2 is SYDVKM. CDR3 sequence (DNA): TGTGCCAGCAGTTTGGGGAGAAACAATCAGCCCCAGCATTTT. Its protein product is CASSLGRNNQPQHF. Variable domain in full (rest from reference TRBV28 and TRBJ1-5): DVKVTQSSRYLVKRTGEKVFLECVQDMDHENMFWYRQDPGLGLRLIYFSYDVKMKEKGDIPEGYSVSREKKERFSLILESASTNQTSMYLCASSLGRNNQPQHFGDGTRLSIL.

The genes are TRBV18 and TRBJ1-5; D is ambiguous. The CDR3 has 19 amino acids. Germline V CDR1 and CDR2: KGHSH, LQKENI. Trimming cost V 2 bases and J 0 bases, with 20 bases left between them. The chain's CDR3 is CASSPVVASLGYSNQPQHF. In DNA form, the CDR3 reads TGTGCCAGCTCACCAGTCGTTGCGAGCTTGGGATATAGCAATCAGCCCCAGCATTTT.

The gene calls are TRBV28 and TRBJ1-6; a weak D match, TRBD1 (6 bases). This CDR3 spans 18 amino acids. Trimming removed 2 bases from V and 6 bases from J, with 20 bases in between. Germline V CDR1 and CDR2: MDHEN, SYDVKM. This chain's CDR3 is CASSLDPGQPPINSPLHF. The DNA of the CDR3 is TGTGCCAGCAGTTTAGACCCCGGACAGCCACCGATTAATTCACCCCTCCACTTT.

The chain joins TRBV25-1 to TRBJ1-1; no firm D call. V lost 7 bases and J lost 0, with 9 bases in between. The CDR3 has 13 amino acids. Per the germline V gene, CDR1 is MGHDK and CDR2 is SYGVNS. CDR3 DNA: TGTGCCAGCACGTATGAAATGAACACTGAAGCTTTCTTT. Translated, it gives CASTYEMNTEAFF. Based on the CDR3 plus reference TRBV25-1 and TRBJ1-1, the full variable domain is EADIYQTPRYLVIGTGKKITLECSQTMGHDKMYWYQQDPGMELHLIHYSYGVNSTEKGDLSSESTVSRIRTEHFPLTLESARPSHTSQYLCASTYEMNTEAFFGQGTRLTVV.

This chain uses TRBV7-6 with TRBJ2-3, with 10 bases matching TRBD2. This CDR3 is 16 amino acids long. J gave up 6 bases and V 3 bases, and 9 bases lay outside the gene matches. Germline CDR1 reads SGHVS; CDR2 reads FNYEAQ. The CDR3 DNA is TGTGCCAGCAGCTTGGAAGCGGGGGGGCGCCCGGATACGCAGTATTTT. It yields the protein CASSLEAGGRPDTQYF.

J is TRBJ1-1 and V is TRBV7-6, with a weak D call TRBD1 (5 bases). There are 16 residues in the CDR3. Germline V gives CDR1 SGHVS, CDR2 FNYEAQ. Trimming took off 1 base at V and 0 bases at J, with 12 bases between the two ends. The DNA of the CDR3 is TGTGCCAGCAGCTTAGGCAGGGAACTAATGAACACTGAAGCTTTCTTT. It encodes CASSLGRELMNTEAFF.

The V call is TRBV7-2, the J call TRBJ2-5; the match to TRBD2 covers 12 bases. This CDR3 is 17 amino acids long. The trim removed 1 base at V and 1 base at J, leaving 4 bases unmatched. Germline CDR1 is SGHTA and CDR2 is FQGNSA. The CDR3 nucleotides read TGTGCCAGCAGCTTAGGGCTAGCGGGGGGGCCCCAAGAGACCCAGTACTTC. This codes for CASSLGLAGGPQETQYF.

This chain connects TRBV27 to TRBJ2-2; D possibly matches TRBD1 or TRBD2 (5 bases each). V lost 3 bases and J 5 bases, leaving 19 bases between the germline ends. Germline V gene sequence: CDR1 MNHEY, CDR2 SMNVEV (reference sequence). This CDR3 contains 17 residues. The DNA for the CDR3 is TGTGCCAGCAGTTTTCCAACTAGGGATTCAGGGACCGGGGAGCTGTTTTTT. Residues: CASSFPTRDSGTGELFF.

Relative to its sample, this clone is medium-sized (0.01 to 0.1%). This chain connects TRBV28 to TRBJ2-2; D is unclear. V gave up 3 bases and J gave up 6 bases, with 11 bases separating them. The CDR3 loop spans 14 amino acids. Per germline, CDR1 MDHEN and CDR2 SYDVKM. CDR3 in DNA: TGTGCCAGCAGTTTGGCCGGGTCAGCCGGGGAGCTGTTTTTT. Translation: CASSLAGSAGELFF. Complete variable domain (other parts from reference TRBV28 and TRBJ2-2): DVKVTQSSRYLVKRTGEKVFLECVQDMDHENMFWYRQDPGLGLRLIYFSYDVKMKEKGDIPEGYSVSREKKERFSLILESASTNQTSMYLCASSLAGSAGELFFGEGSRLTVL.

This clone was picked up one time. This sequence joins TRBV6-1 and TRBJ1-2; 10 bases fit TRBD1. CDR1 and CDR2 (germline): MNHNS, SASEGT. This CDR3 spans 17 amino acids. V shed 3 bases and J 3 bases; nucleotides not matched to a gene: 10. The CDR3 loop is CASSETPGTGDYYGYTF. In DNA form, the CDR3 reads TGTGCCAGCAGTGAGACGCCCGGGACAGGGGACTACTATGGCTACACCTTC.

The V call is TRBV6-6, the J call TRBJ2-1; TRBD2 aligns across 9 bases. With V trimmed by 8 bases and J by 15 bases, 8 bases remained unmatched. Germline CDR1 MNHNY, CDR2 SVGAGI (reference sequence). CDR3 length equals 11 residues. The CDR3 reads CASQAGTSTFF. CDR3 coding DNA: TGTGCCAGCCAGGCCGGGACTAGCACGTTCTTC.

This chain uses TRBV7-8 with TRBJ1-2; 8 bases are shared with TRBD1. J lost 2 bases, V lost 5 bases, and 10 bases had no gene match. Per germline, CDR1 SGHVS and CDR2 FQNEAQ. This CDR3 spans 16 amino acids. The CDR3 DNA follows: TGTGCCAGCAGCCCCACCCCAGGGGGCAGGAACTATGGCTACACCTTC. Its protein product is CASSPTPGGRNYGYTF.

The V call is TRBV30, the J call TRBJ1-4; D is possibly TRBD1 (5 bases). Looked up from germline, CDR1 is GTSNPN and CDR2 is SVGIG (reference sequence). CDR3 length equals 16 residues. Between the trimmed V and J ends, which lost 2 bases and 5 bases, there was a span of 18 bases. CDR3: CAWSTTWRGENEKLFF. CDR3 DNA: TGTGCCTGGAGTACGACCTGGCGGGGGGAGAATGAAAAACTGTTTTTT. The entire variable domain, with the rest obtained from reference TRBV30 and TRBJ1-4, is as follows: SQTIHQWPATLVQPVGSPLSLECTVEGTSNPNLYWYRQAAGRGLQLLFYSVGIGQISSEVPQNLSASRPQDRQFILSSKKLLLSDSGFYLCAWSTTWRGENEKLFFGSGTQLSVL.

The V gene is TRBV7-9, the J gene TRBJ1-5; 10 nucleotides match TRBD1. This CDR3 is built from 15 residues. V shed 5 bases and J 0 bases; nucleotides not matched to a gene: 1. Germline loops: CDR1 SEHNR, CDR2 FQNEAQ (reference sequence). The CDR3 region is CASSRTGGSNQPQHF. The CDR3 DNA reads TGTGCCAGCAGCAGGACAGGGGGTAGCAATCAGCCCCAGCATTTT.

The chain is built from TRBV7-9 and TRBJ1-5, with a possible D match to TRBD1 (5 bases). This CDR3 region has 13 residues. Germline assignment: CDR1 SEHNR and CDR2 FQNEAQ (reference sequence). The V and J ends lost 3 bases and 7 bases respectively, with 10 bases between them. CDR3 bases: TGTGCCAGCAGCTTGGGGGGGTCCCAGCCCCAGCATTTT. Its translation is CASSLGGSQPQHF.

The V gene is TRBV11-2, the J gene TRBJ2-3, with 9 bases lining up with TRBD2. In germline, CDR1 is SGHAT, CDR2 FQNNGV. CDR3 length equals 15 residues. The junction had 8 bases not matched to a gene; V was cut back by 5 bases and J by 5 bases. Here the CDR3 reads CASSRERGAVDTQYF. The CDR3, as DNA: TGTGCCAGCAGCCGGGAGCGGGGGGCTGTAGATACGCAGTATTTT.

The rearrangement uses TRBV27 and TRBJ1-1; no reliable D call. Trimming cost V 2 bases and J 4 bases, with 11 bases left between them. The CDR3 length is 14 residues. Per the germline V gene, CDR1 is MNHEY and CDR2 is SMNVEV (reference sequence). CDR3 nucleotide sequence: TGTGCCAGCAGTTTAACCCTTCCCGGCACTGAAGCTTTCTTT. Amino acid sequence: CASSLTLPGTEAFF.

The CDR3 nucleotides read TGTGCCAGCAGCCTAGGACTGCCCGACTATGGCTACACCTTC. The encoded protein is CASSLGLPDYGYTF. The chain combines TRBV11-2 with TRBJ1-2; D unclear. The CDR3 extends over 14 amino acids. V was trimmed by 5 bases and J by 3 bases, leaving 13 bases between them. Germline V gene sequence: CDR1 SGHAT, CDR2 FQNNGV.

V and J are TRBV5-4 and TRBJ2-7; D may be TRBD2 (6 bases). The V end was cut by 4 bases, the J end by 3 bases, with 17 bases between. This CDR3 has 15 amino acids. Germline values: CDR1 SGHNT, CDR2 YYREEE (reference sequence). The CDR3 region is CASSMIGLEGYEQYF. Here the CDR3 DNA reads TGTGCCAGCAGCATGATAGGACTGGAGGGCTACGAGCAGTACTTC.